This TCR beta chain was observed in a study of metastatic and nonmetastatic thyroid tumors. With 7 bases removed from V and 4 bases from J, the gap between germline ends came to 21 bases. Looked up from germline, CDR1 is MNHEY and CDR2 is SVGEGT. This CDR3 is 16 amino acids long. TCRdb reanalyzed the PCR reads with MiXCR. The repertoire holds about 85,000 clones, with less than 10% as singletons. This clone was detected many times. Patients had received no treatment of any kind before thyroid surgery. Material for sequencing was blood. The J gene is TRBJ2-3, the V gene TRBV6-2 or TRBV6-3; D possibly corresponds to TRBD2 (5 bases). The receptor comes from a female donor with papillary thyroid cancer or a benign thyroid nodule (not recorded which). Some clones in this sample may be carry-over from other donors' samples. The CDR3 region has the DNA TGTGCCAGCACCTCGCGGGCCAATATCCTCCCAGATACGCAGTATTTT. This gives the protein CASTSRANILPDTQYF.